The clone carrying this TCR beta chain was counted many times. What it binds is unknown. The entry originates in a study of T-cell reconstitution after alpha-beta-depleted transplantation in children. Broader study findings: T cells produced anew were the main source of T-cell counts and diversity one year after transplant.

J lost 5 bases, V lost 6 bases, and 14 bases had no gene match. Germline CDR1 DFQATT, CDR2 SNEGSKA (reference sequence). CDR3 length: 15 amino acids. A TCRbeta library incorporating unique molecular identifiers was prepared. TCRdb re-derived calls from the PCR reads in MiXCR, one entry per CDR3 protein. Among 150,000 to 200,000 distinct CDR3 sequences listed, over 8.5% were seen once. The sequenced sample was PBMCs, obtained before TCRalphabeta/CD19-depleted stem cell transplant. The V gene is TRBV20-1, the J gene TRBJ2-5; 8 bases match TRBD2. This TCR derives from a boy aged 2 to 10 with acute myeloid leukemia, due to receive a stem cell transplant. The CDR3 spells CSAKGAGAQFETQYF. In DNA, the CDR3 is TGCAGTGCCAAAGGAGCGGGGGCCCAATTTGAGACCCAGTACTTC.